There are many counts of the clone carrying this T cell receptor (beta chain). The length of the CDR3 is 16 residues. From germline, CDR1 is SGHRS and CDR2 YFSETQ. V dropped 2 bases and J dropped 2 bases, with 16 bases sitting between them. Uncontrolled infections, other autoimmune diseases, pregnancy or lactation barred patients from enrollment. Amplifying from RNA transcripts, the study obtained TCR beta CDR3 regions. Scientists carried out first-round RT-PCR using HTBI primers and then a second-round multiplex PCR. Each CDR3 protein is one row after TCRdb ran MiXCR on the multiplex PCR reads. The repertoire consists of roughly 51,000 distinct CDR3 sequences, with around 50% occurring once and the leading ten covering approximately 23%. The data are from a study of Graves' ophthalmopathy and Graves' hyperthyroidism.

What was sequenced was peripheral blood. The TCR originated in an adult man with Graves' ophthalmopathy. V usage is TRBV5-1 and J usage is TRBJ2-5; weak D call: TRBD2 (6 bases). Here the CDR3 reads CASSLGGWSEQETQYF. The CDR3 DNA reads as TGCGCCAGCAGCTTAGGAGGGTGGTCCGAACAAGAGACCCAGTACTTC.